This T cell receptor (beta chain) derives from a study of tumor and adjacent non-tumor tissue in lung cancer. Broader study findings: Tumor TCR diversity, when higher, was linked to shorter survival. In normal lung, the top 100 clones were significantly more dominant than in tumor.

This CDR3 region has 13 residues. V lost 1 base and J 5 bases, leaving 6 bases between the germline ends. Germline lookup yields CDR1 LGHNA and CDR2 YSLEER. This clonotype was recorded at least ten times. The antigen remains unidentified. Three rounds of nested PCR, following a modified ARM-PCR protocol, produced the TCRbeta library. Each CDR3 protein gets one entry after TCRdb re-called the multiplex PCR reads with MiXCR. The top ten clones hold roughly a fifth of a sample with 85,000 to 130,000 distinct CDR3 sequences, 65% of them seen once. This sample's RNA came from whole unsorted tissue. The normal lung tissue was taken more than 3 cm from the tumor edge. Between August and November 2014, newly diagnosed, chemotherapy-naive lung cancer patients underwent thoracic surgery in China.

The chain links TRBV4-3 to TRBJ2-1; D is unresolved. The source is a man aged 30 to 45 with non-small cell lung cancer. Input material: distant non-tumor lung tissue. In DNA form, the CDR3 reads TGCGCCAGCAGCCAAGTCTACAACAATGAGCAGTTCTTC. Translated, it gives CASSQVYNNEQFF.